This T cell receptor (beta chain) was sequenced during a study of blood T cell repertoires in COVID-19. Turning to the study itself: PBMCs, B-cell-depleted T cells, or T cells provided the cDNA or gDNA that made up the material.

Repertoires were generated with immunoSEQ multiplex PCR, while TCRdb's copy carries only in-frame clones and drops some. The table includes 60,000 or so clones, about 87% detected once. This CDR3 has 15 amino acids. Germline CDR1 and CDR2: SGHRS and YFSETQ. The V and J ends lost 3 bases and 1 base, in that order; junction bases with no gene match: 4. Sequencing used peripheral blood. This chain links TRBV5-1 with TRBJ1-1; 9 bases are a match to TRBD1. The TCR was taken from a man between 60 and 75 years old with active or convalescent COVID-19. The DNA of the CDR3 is TGCGCCAGCAGCTCGGGGACAGGGAGGAACACTGAAGCTTTCTTT. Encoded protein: CASSSGTGRNTEAFF.